This T cell receptor beta chain came from a study of naive and memory T cell subsets. The study, taken as a whole, reports: Clonotypes are single alpha or beta chains, not paired receptors.

This clonotype was seen repeatedly, ten times or more. Its antigen is not known. CDR1 and CDR2 (germline): SEHNR, FQNEAQ (reference sequence). The length of the CDR3 is 13 residues. Deletions cut 4 bases from V and 8 bases from J, with 11 bases between. Two oligonucleotides, mixed equimolar, formed the beta constant-region primer covering TRBC1 and TRBC2. Ligated cDNA was amplified by four rounds of PCR with nested alpha and beta constant-region primers and SP2. TCRdb analysed the UMI-ligation and nested PCR reads with MiXCR anew, one entry per CDR3 protein. Of some 80,000 distinct CDR3 sequences listed, 9% to 9.5% are singletons.

Sequenced sample: naive CD8+ T cells from blood. The chain is built from TRBV7-9 and TRBJ1-4; D unclear. The TCR originated in a human donor in good health. CDR3 residues: CASSSSELEKLFF. The CDR3 DNA sequence: TGTGCCAGCAGCTCTTCCGAATTGGAAAAACTGTTTTTT.